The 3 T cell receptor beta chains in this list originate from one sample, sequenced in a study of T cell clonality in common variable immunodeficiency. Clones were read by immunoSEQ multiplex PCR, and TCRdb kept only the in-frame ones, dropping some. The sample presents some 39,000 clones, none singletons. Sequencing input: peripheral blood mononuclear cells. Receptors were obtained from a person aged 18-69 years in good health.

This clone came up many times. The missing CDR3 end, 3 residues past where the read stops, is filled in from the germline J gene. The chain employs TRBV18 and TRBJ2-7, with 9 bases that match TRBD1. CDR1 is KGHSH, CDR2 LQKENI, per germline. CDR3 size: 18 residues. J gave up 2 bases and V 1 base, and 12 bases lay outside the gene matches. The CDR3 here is CASSPRGQGTPRPYEQYF. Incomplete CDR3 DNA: TGTGCCAGCTCACCACGAGGACAGGGGACCCCCCGACCCTACGAG.

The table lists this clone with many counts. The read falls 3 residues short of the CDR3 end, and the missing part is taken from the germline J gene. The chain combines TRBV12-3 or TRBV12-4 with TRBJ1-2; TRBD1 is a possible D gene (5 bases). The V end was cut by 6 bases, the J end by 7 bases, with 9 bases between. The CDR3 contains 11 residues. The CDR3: CASRTGGGYTF. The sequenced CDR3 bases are TGTGCCAGCAGAACAGGTGGTGGC.

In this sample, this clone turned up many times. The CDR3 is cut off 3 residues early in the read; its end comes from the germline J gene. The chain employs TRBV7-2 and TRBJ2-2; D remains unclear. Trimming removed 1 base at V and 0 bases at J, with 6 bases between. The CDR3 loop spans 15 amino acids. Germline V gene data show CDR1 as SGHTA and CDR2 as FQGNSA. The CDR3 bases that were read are TGTGCCAGCAGCTTAGGGCCAACGAACACCGGGGAG. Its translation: CASSLGPTNTGE. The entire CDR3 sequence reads CASSLGPTNTGELFF. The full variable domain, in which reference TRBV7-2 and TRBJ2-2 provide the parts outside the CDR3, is GAGVSQSPSNKVTEKGKDVELRCDPISGHTALYWYRQSLGQGLEFLIYFQGNSAPDKSGLPSDRFSAERTGGSVSTLTIQRTQQEDSAVYLCASSLGPTNTGELFFGEGSRLTVL.